This T cell receptor (beta chain) was identified in a study of blood T cell repertoires in COVID-19. Study as a whole: Samples representing acute and convalescent COVID-19 were sourced from the United States, Italy and Spain.

V was clipped by 3 bases and J by 0 bases, with 20 bases between them. The CDR3 totals 19 residues. Germline CDR1 reads MNHEY; CDR2 reads SVGEGT. Per the study methods: The authors estimated nucleated cell counts from reference gene primer amplification. The protocol was immunoSEQ multiplex PCR, while the TCRdb copy is restricted to in-frame clones and leaves out a portion. V and J calls and clone size come straight from that table; D and trimming were deduced from the DNA. The profile shows 88,000 or so clones, 70% to 80% of them singletons. The genes are TRBV6-2 or TRBV6-3 and TRBJ1-4; the D is unclear. The sequenced material came from peripheral blood. The sequence was obtained from a human donor in a cohort sampled during active COVID-19. This CDR3 reads CASSYSTRAPDATNEKLFF. Here the CDR3 DNA reads TGTGCCAGCAGTTATTCCACGCGGGCTCCGGATGCAACTAATGAAAAACTGTTTTTT.